Each of the 5 T cell receptor beta chains below was sequenced from the same sample in a study of T-cell memory formation after mild COVID-19. One entry per CDR3 protein, called by TCRdb with MiXCR from the 5' RACE reads. Altogether 250,000 to 300,000 distinct CDR3 sequences are present, under 20% being singletons, with the ten largest covering roughly 24%. Sequencing used PBMCs or a T cell subset sorted from them (not recorded which). The receptors originated from a man younger than 35 who had mild COVID-19 (a few samples of this study predate the infection). Cell type and time point are not known.

This clonotype turned up a few times. This chain links TRBV6-5 with TRBJ2-7, with 7 nucleotides matching TRBD2. The CDR3 totals 15 residues. Trimming took 2 bases from V and 2 from J; bases not matched to a gene: 6. In germline, CDR1 is MNHEY, CDR2 SVGAGI. The CDR3 DNA follows: TGTGCCAGCAGTTACGGGAGGGGTAGGACCTACGAGCAGTACTTC. Translation: CASSYGRGRTYEQYF.

The chain links TRBV14 to TRBJ2-3, with D possibly being TRBD2 (5 bases). V lost 3 bases, J lost 6 bases, and 13 bases lay in between. CDR3 length equals 14 residues. Germline V gives CDR1 SGHDN, CDR2 FVKESK. This CDR3 is CASSQTAGWDTQYF. CDR3 DNA sequence: TGTGCCAGCAGCCAGACGGCGGGTTGGGATACGCAGTATTTT.

This clonotype has more than one count but fewer than ten. The J gene is TRBJ2-1, the V gene TRBV6-2 or TRBV6-3, with TRBD2 identical over 13 bases. The CDR3 sequence is 17 residues long. The V gene end was trimmed by 5 bases and the J gene end by 4 bases; junction bases not matched to a gene: 8. The germline V gene encodes CDR1 MNHEY and CDR2 SVGEGT. DNA for the CDR3: TGTGCCAGCAGTCGACTAGCGGGGGGCCGATATTACAATGAGCAGTTCTTC. Translating gives CASSRLAGGRYYNEQFF.

This clonotype has just a few counts. The chain uses TRBV30 and TRBJ2-3; D unresolved. V dropped 6 bases and J dropped 6 bases, with 22 bases sitting between them. This CDR3 is built from 15 residues. Germline loops: CDR1 GTSNPN, CDR2 SVGIG (reference sequence). CDR3 in amino acids: CACTPRPGPRDTQYF. The CDR3 region has the DNA TGTGCCTGCACGCCCCGACCGGGCCCGAGGGATACGCAGTATTTT.

The chain joins TRBV6-1 to TRBJ2-1; D remains ambiguous. The germline V gene encodes CDR1 MNHNS and CDR2 SASEGT. The CDR3 covers 13 residues. Trimming cost V 6 bases and J 10 bases, with 16 bases left between them. CDR3 protein: CASSLLWGSEQFF. Here the CDR3 DNA reads TGTGCCAGCAGCCTACTCTGGGGATCGGAGCAGTTCTTC.